The rows below give T cell receptor beta chains drawn from one sample of a study of read filtering for tumor transcriptome and immune sequencing. MiXCR, run by TCRdb on the reads, gives a single entry per CDR3 protein. The data hold 130,000 or so distinct CDR3 sequences, with roughly an eighth observed a single time. The source material was a population of CD138-negative cells sorted from bone marrow. The receptors come from a donor aged 40 or over with multiple myeloma. CDR3s include the opening cysteine and the closing phenylalanine or tryptophan. D genes are given only for firm matches. Size is omitted from some rows. Given values are once, few, many or a class for expanded clones.

length,D,J,V,size,DNA,CDR3
16,NA,TRBJ1-1,TRBV7-9,many,TGTGCCAGCAGCCGCCAGGGGTATCGAATGAACATTGAAGCTTTCTTT,CASSRQGYRMNIEAFF
12,TRBD1,TRBJ2-5,TRBV28,many,TGTGCCAGCACAGGGGGTAAAGAGACCCAGTACTTC,CASTGGKETQYF
14,NA,TRBJ2-4,TRBV6-2/TRBV6-3,many,TGTGCCAGCAGTTCCGACGGGGTCAAAAACATTCAGTACTTC,CASSSDGVKNIQYF
12,NA,TRBJ2-1,TRBV2,many,TGTGCCAGCAGAGCCCTCGACCGCGAGCAGTTCTTC,CASRALDREQFF
16,TRBD2,TRBJ2-5,TRBV20-1,many,TGCAGTGCTAGTTCTCCGGGACTAGGATACCAAGAGACCCAGTACTTC,CSASSPGLGYQETQYF
13,NA,TRBJ2-7,TRBV12-3/TRBV12-4,many,TGTGCCAGCAGTGGGGGGACCTCCTACGAGCAGTACTTC,CASSGGTSYEQYF
11,NA,TRBJ2-7,TRBV20-1,many,TGCAGTGCTACAGGGACCAACGAGCAGTACTTC,CSATGTNEQYF
16,TRBD1,TRBJ2-5,TRBV12-3/TRBV12-4,many,TGTGCCAGCAGAAGATACAGGGGGCCGGGGCAAGAGACCCAGTACTTC,CASRRYRGPGQETQYF
14,NA,TRBJ1-5,TRBV12-5,many,TGTGCTAGTGGTTTGTTCGGCCGAGGGCAGCCCCAGCATTTT,CASGLFGRGQPQHF
16,NA,TRBJ2-1,TRBV19,many,TGTGCCAGTAGTATAATCGGGTCAGGGGTCTACAATGAGCAGTTCTTC,CASSIIGSGVYNEQFF
17,NA,TRBJ2-2,TRBV6-2/TRBV6-3,few,TGTGCCAGCAGGGATTTCAGGGAGAAACAGGACACCGGGGAGCTGTTTTTT,CASRDFREKQDTGELFF
15,NA,TRBJ2-3,TRBV7-3,many,TGTGCCAGCAGCTCAGGGAGCGGGAGCACAGATACGCAGTATTTT,CASSSGSGSTDTQYF
17,TRBD2,TRBJ2-1,TRBV20-1,NA,TGCAGTGCTAGAGATATTCGACTAGCGGGAACTAACAATGAGCAGTTCTTC,CSARDIRLAGTNNEQFF
14,NA,TRBJ2-1,TRBV7-3,many,TGTGCCAGCAGCTTAAGGCGGGAACCCAATGAGCAGTTCTTC,CASSLRREPNEQFF
13,NA,TRBJ2-7,TRBV4-3,few,TGCGCCAGCAGCCAAGAAGGAGGGTACGAGCAGTACTTC,CASSQEGGYEQYF
15,NA,TRBJ1-1,TRBV19,many,TGTGCCAGTAGTATCGTTCTTGGACGGGGTACTGAAGCTTTCTTT,CASSIVLGRGTEAFF
12,NA,TRBJ1-2,TRBV7-9,many,TGTGCCAGTTCTCCCGGGGCCTATGGCTACACCTTC,CASSPGAYGYTF
15,TRBD2,TRBJ2-7,TRBV6-5,many,TGTGCCAGCAGTTCCGCCGGTGTCGGGAGGTACGAGCAGTACTTC,CASSSAGVGRYEQYF
14,NA,TRBJ2-7,TRBV19,many,TGTGCCAGTAGTATAGGAGGGTTTTCCTACGAGCAGTACTTC,CASSIGGFSYEQYF
15,NA,TRBJ1-1,TRBV18,many,TGTGCCAGCTCACCAGGAGGGGCAACGAACACTGAAGCTTTCTTT,CASSPGGATNTEAFF
13,NA,TRBJ1-2,TRBV27,few,TGTGCCAGCAGTTTAGGGGGCCCGGGGGGCTACACCTTC,CASSLGGPGGYTF
15,NA,TRBJ2-1,TRBV11-2,NA,TGTCCCAGCAGCTTAGTCGTGACATCTTACAATGAGCAGTTCTTC,CPSSLVVTSYNEQFF
14,TRBD2,TRBJ2-7,TRBV19,NA,TGTGCCAGTAGCCCGATTAGCGGGAGCTACGAGCAGTACTTC,CASSPISGSYEQYF
17,NA,TRBJ2-3,TRBV6-1,many,TGTGCCAGCAGTGAAGCGCTTCGGAGCGGTGGCACAGATACGCAGTATTTT,CASSEALRSGGTDTQYF
20,TRBD2,TRBJ2-5,TRBV19,many,TGTGCCAGTAGTCCGGACAGATTTCCTAGCGGGAGTATGCGTCAAGAGACCCAGTACTTC,CASSPDRFPSGSMRQETQYF
13,NA,TRBJ1-2,TRBV5-1,few,TGCGCCAGCACTCAATCCGGGACCAAAGGCTACACCTTC,CASTQSGTKGYTF
14,NA,TRBJ2-5,TRBV5-1,many,TGCGCCAGCAGCTTGGTCGCGATCCAAGAGACCCAGTACTTC,CASSLVAIQETQYF
14,NA,TRBJ1-6,TRBV18,many,TGTGCCAGCTCACCAAACGTCTATAATTCACCCCTCCACTTT,CASSPNVYNSPLHF
12,NA,TRBJ2-5,TRBV7-6,many,TGTGCCAGCAGCTCCCCCTTCGTGACCCAGTACTTC,CASSSPFVTQYF
14,NA,TRBJ1-1,TRBV12-3/TRBV12-4,many,TGTGCCAGCAGTTTCTGGTCGGCGAACACTGAAGCTTTCTTT,CASSFWSANTEAFF
15,NA,TRBJ1-5,TRBV12-5,NA,TGTGCTAGTGGTTTGGTGGCGGGCCCCACGCAGCCCCAGCATTTT,CASGLVAGPTQPQHF
17,TRBD2,TRBJ2-1,TRBV27,many,TGTGCCAGCAGTTTCGGGAGCGGGAGTGCGTCCTACAATGAGCAGTTCTTC,CASSFGSGSASYNEQFF